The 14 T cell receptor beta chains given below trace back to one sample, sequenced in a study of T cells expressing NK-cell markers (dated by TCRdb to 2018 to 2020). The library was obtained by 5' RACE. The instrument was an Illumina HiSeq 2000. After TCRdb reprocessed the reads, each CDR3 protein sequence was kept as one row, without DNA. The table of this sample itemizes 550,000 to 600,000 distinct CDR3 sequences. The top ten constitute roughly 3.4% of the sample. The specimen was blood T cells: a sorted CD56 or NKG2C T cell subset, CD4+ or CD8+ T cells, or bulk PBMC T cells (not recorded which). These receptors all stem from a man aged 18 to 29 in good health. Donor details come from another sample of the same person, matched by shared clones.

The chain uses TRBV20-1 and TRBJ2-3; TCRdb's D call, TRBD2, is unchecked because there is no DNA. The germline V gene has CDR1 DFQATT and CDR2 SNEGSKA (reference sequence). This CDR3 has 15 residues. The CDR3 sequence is CSASPSSGSADTQYF.

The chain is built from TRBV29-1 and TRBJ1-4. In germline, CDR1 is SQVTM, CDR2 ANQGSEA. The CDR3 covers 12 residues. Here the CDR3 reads CSGKTPNEKLFF.

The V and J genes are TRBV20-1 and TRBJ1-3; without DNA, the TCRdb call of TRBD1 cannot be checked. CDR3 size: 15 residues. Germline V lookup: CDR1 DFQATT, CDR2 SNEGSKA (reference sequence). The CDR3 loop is CSAHPGFLSGNTIYF.

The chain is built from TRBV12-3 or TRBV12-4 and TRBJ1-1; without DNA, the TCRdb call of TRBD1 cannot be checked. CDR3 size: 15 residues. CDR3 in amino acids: CASSWGRGAGTEAFF.

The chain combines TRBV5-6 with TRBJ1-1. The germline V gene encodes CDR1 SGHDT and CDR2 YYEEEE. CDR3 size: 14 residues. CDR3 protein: CASSLRTWRTEAFF.

The CDR3: CASSQGQGALGYTF. The chain joins TRBV12-3 or TRBV12-4 to TRBJ1-2; TCRdb outputs TRBD1, but without DNA this stays unchecked. This CDR3 comprises 14 residues.

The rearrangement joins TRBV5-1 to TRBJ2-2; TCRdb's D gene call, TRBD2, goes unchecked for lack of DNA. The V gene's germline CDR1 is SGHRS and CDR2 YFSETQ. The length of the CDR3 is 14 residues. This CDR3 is CASGGLVATGELFF.

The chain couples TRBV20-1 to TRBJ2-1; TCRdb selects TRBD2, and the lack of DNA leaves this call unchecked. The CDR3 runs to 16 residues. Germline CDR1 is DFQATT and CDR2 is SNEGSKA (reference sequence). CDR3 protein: CSARDPLGTSGRIVFF.

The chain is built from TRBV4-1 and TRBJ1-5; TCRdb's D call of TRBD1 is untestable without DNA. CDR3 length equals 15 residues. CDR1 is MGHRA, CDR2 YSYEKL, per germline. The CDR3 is CASSFWTDSNQPQHF.

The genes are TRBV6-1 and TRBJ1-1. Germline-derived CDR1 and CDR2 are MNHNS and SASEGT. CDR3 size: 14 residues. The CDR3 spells CASSEVDRNTEAFF.

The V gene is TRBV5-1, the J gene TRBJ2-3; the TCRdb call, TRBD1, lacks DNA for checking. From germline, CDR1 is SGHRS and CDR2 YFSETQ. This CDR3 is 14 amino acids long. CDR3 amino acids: CASSRTGGTDTQYF.

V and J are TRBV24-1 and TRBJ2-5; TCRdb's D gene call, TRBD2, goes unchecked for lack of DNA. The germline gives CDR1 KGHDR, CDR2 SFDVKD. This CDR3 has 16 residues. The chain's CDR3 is CATILDLAGDQETQYF.

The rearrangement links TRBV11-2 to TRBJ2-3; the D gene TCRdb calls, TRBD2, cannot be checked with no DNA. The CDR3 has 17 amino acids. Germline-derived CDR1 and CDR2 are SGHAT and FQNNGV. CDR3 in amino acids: CASSLRSPSHGTDTQYF. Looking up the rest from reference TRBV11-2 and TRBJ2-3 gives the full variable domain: EAGVAQSPRYKIIEKRQSVAFWCNPISGHATLYWYQQILGQGPKLLIQFQNNGVVDDSQLPKDRFSAERLKGVDSTLKIQPAKLEDSAVYLCASSLRSPSHGTDTQYFGPGTRLTVL.

The CDR3 spells CASSLSRDRVDEQYF. The genes are TRBV7-3 and TRBJ2-7; as DNA is missing, the TRBD1 call by TCRdb cannot be tested. The CDR3 is 15 residues long. The germline V gene has CDR1 SGHTA and CDR2 FQGTGA.